The 12 T cell receptor beta chains below were found in one sample sequenced in a study of tumor-infiltrating lymphocytes in primary liver carcinoma. Joint extraction of RNA and DNA used roughly 19-33 mg of bulk tissue that was unsorted. Reverse transcription of around 500 ng total RNA with a constant-region primer produced TCR beta cDNA. The TCR beta library was amplified through three nested multiplex PCR rounds in a modified ARM-PCR procedure. A C-beta reverse primer was combined with TRBV1-TRBV30 forward primers in the first two PCR rounds, and each round had around 10 cycles. TCRdb re-called the multiplex PCR reads with MiXCR, one entry per CDR3 protein. The sample contains around 100,000 distinct CDR3 sequences, more than 65% of which appear only once. The specimen was liver tumor tissue from sampling region 2. This sample's subset: tumor region T2, inferior pole. These TCRs come from a woman aged 55-75 years with primary liver carcinoma and hepatitis B virus infection.

Regarding this clonotype: This CDR3 is missing its conserved last phenylalanine or tryptophan, likely due to a read error. This rearrangement joins TRBV29-1 to TRBJ1-1; D possibly corresponds to TRBD1 (6 bases). Germline V CDR1 and CDR2: SQVTM, ANQGSEA. This CDR3 has 12 residues. V was pared by 6 bases and J by 6 bases, with 14 bases between. CDR3 sequence (DNA): TGCAGCGTCTCCCAATCAGGGGCTGAAGCTTTCCTT. Translated: CSVSQSGAEAFL.

Concerning this clonotype: Possible read error: a much larger clone is one base away. The V call is TRBV6-4, the J call TRBJ2-3; TRBD2 matches 9 bases. Germline V lookup: CDR1 MRHNA, CDR2 SNTAGT. This CDR3 spans 15 amino acids. J was trimmed by 5 bases and V by 6 bases; bases with no gene match: 9. CDR3 in amino acids: CASSLAGEGIDTQYF. DNA for the CDR3: TGTGCCAGCAGCTTAGCGGGAGAGGGCATAGATACGCAGTATTTT.

The CDR3, as DNA: TGTGCCAGCGGCCGCCGAGGTAGGGAGCAGTACTTC. It encodes CASGRRGREQYF. The gene calls are TRBV6-5 and TRBJ2-7; D call uncertain. The V end lost 8 bases, the J end lost 7 bases, and 15 bases lay between the germline ends. This CDR3 region has 12 residues. CDR1 and CDR2 from the germline V gene are MNHEY and SVGAGI.

With regard to this clonotype: With a much larger clone just one base away, this may be a read error. The chain employs TRBV12-3 or TRBV12-4 and TRBJ1-5; TRBD1 matches at 12 bases. V shed 10 bases, J shed 7 bases, and the junction held 17 bases outside the gene matches. This CDR3 comprises 17 residues. The CDR3: CANTLGTGGALGQPQHF. CDR3 DNA: TGTGCCAACACCCTAGGGACAGGGGGCGCCCTGGGCCAGCCCCAGCATTTT.

A note on this clonotype: At one of its ends the junction is not consistent with the germline gene, which may arise from a read error. The V and J genes are TRBV2 and TRBJ2-5; D is uncertain. The V gene's germline CDR1 is SNHLY and CDR2 FYNNEI. The CDR3 loop spans 14 amino acids. CDR3 DNA sequence: TGTGCCAGCACTGAAAAGAACAAGGAAGAGACCCAGTACTTC. It specifies CASTEKNKEETQYF.

Regarding this clonotype: Its ends do not fully match the called genes, so a read error is possible. The chain joins TRBV12-5 to TRBJ2-1, with 8 positions matching TRBD1. The germline V gene has CDR1 LGHNT and CDR2 FRNRAP. The CDR3 length is 16 residues. CDR3 DNA: TGCGCTAGTGGGCAGGGACAGGAGGCCCCCGGTAATGAGCAGTTCTTC. Amino acids: CASGQGQEAPGNEQFF.

This clonotype has just a few counts. This sequence may be a read error, since a much larger clone differs from it by one base. The chain has TRBV4-1 and TRBJ2-7; D unresolved. Germline V gives CDR1 MGHRA, CDR2 YSYEKL. The CDR3 covers 14 residues. Trimming shortened V by 0 bases and J by 9 bases, and 15 bases separated the two germline ends. In DNA form, the CDR3 reads TGCGCCAGCAGCCAAGATCAAACAGCCCACGGGCAGTACTTC. Its protein product is CASSQDQTAHGQYF.

This clonotype occurred a few times. Just one base apart from a much larger clone, this may be a read error. The chain uses TRBV6-6 and TRBJ1-1, with 8 nucleotides matching TRBD1. CDR1 is MNHNY and CDR2 is SVGAGI in the germline V gene (reference sequence). The CDR3 has 14 amino acids. CDR3 in DNA: TGTGCCGGCAGTAAACAGGGGGGAGGCACTGAAGCTTTCTTT. This codes for CAGSKQGGGTEAFF.

This chain links TRBV5-1 with TRBJ2-2; 7 bases align to TRBD1. The V segment lost 4 bases and the J segment 8 bases; nucleotides outside the gene matches: 11. The CDR3 length is 15 residues. The germline V gene encodes CDR1 SGHRS and CDR2 YFSETQ. The DNA of the CDR3 is TGCGCCAGCAGCACGGAGAACAGGGGCTCGGGGGAGCTGTTTTTT. Its protein product is CASSTENRGSGELFF. Full variable domain (outside the CDR3, taken from reference TRBV5-1 and TRBJ2-2): KAGVTQTPRYLIKTRGQQVTLSCSPISGHRSVSWYQQTPGQGLQFLFEYFSETQRNKGNFPGRFSGRQFSNSRSEMNVSTLELGDSALYLCASSTENRGSGELFFGEGSRLTVL.

This clonotype was observed at least ten times. Given a much more abundant clone one base away, this may be a read error. The rearrangement links TRBV11-2 to TRBJ1-3; D ambiguous. CDR3 size: 13 residues. V was trimmed by 7 bases and J by 4 bases, leaving 11 bases between them. CDR1 and CDR2 from the germline V gene are SGHAT and FQNNGV. This CDR3 is CASNDPLGNTIYF. The DNA for the CDR3 is TGTGCCAGCAACGATCCGCTCGGAAACACCATATATTTT.

V usage is TRBV21-1 and J usage is TRBJ2-5. TRBV21-1 is termed a pseudogene. This CDR3 is 16 amino acids long. CDR3 nucleotide sequence: TGTGCCAGCAGCAAATTTGCGCGGATTCGTCAAGAGACCCTGTACTTC. This codes for CASSKFARIRQETLYF.

About this clonotype itself: At one boundary the junction diverges from the germline segment, which might be a read error. This sequence joins TRBV5-1 and TRBJ2-3; 14 nucleotides align to TRBD2. Germline lookup yields CDR1 SGHRS and CDR2 YFSETQ. This CDR3 is built from 17 residues. CDR3 sequence (DNA): TGCGCCAGCAGCCTAGGACTAGCGGGAGGCGACACAGATACGCGGTATTTT. Amino acids: CASSLGLAGGDTDTRYF.